This T cell receptor beta chain came from a study of blood T cell repertoires in COVID-19. As for the study in general: Some COVID-19 samples were acute and others convalescent; all came from the United States, Italy and Spain.

The method was immunoSEQ multiplex PCR; TCRdb's version includes in-frame clones alone and lacks a portion of them. The sample gives approximately 220,000 clones, roughly 83% of which show up once; 1.3% is in the top ten. The CDR3 contains 13 residues. J gave up 3 bases and V 7 bases, and 5 bases lay outside the gene matches. Per the germline V gene, CDR1 is MDHEN and CDR2 is SYDVKM. The cohort comprised adults aged 18 to 89 years residing in under 25 US areas. The V call is TRBV28, the J call TRBJ2-5; 7 bases fit TRBD2. Sequencing input: PBMCs or T cells enriched from blood (not recorded which). The receptor was derived from a woman in her thirties or forties with acute COVID-19. For the CDR3, the DNA is TGTGCCAGCATGGCGGGGGTAGAAGAGACCCAGTACTTC. Its translation: CASMAGVEETQYF. The full variable domain, with the rest looked up from reference TRBV28 and TRBJ2-5, is DVKVTQSSRYLVKRTGEKVFLECVQDMDHENMFWYRQDPGLGLRLIYFSYDVKMKEKGDIPEGYSVSREKKERFSLILESASTNQTSMYLCASMAGVEETQYFGPGTRLLVL.